The TCR beta chain under discussion was sequenced for a study of Tregs in tolerant kidney transplant recipients. Related graft donors supplied nonmyeloablative bone marrow transplants, and mixed chimerism was transient. Unstimulated Tregs (CD4+CD25+CD127-) and CD4+CD25- non-Tregs were sorted from PBMCs. Some clones are missing from TCRdb's copy, which holds only in-frame ones; the method was immunoSEQ multiplex PCR. Here the sample table reports some 30,000 clones. Notes on this clone: What it binds is not known. The CDR3 end lies 3 residues beyond the end of the read and is filled in from the germline J gene.

The CDR3 extends over 17 amino acids. Germline values: CDR1 LNHDA, CDR2 SQIVND (reference sequence). Trimming stripped 3 bases from V and 0 bases from J, with 15 bases between. Findings of the study overall: In tolerant patients, donor-specific Tregs outgrew total Tregs, suggesting antigen-driven expansion. The most relevant donor-specific Treg TCRbeta repertoire apparently came from expansion with activated donor B cells. Biological reproducibility was not directly addressed, but technical replication error appeared minimal.

Material: CD4+ T cells from blood (PBMCs), obtained 24 months after the transplant. The gene calls are TRBV19 and TRBJ1-5, with D hard to call. The receptor was isolated from a human patient who received a combined kidney and bone marrow transplant. These T cells may partly come from the graft donor. This CDR3 is CASSIRSSRISNQPQHF. CDR3 bases read: TGTGCCAGTAGTATCAGGTCAAGCCGAATTAGCAATCAGCCC.